This T cell receptor beta chain was sequenced during a study of beta chain features in type 1 diabetes (dated by TCRdb to 2016 to 2019). In terms of the full investigation: No differences in mean age, gender distribution, total cell number or subset yield were found between patients and healthy donors. A total of roughly 100 million sorted cells were examined across all samples, and the number of cells per subset was strongly correlated with RNA yield. In the study, recently diagnosed type 1 diabetes patients and matched healthy donors were compared on the TCRB repertoires of their sorted circulating CD4+ T cell subsets. Regulatory and stem cell-like memory subsets were isolated from only 8 patients and roughly 8 healthy donors, whereas naive and central memory subsets came from all 30 or so donors.

The research as a whole found: Sequencing cDNA rather than genomic DNA could over-represent highly expressing activated cells, although activation and CD3 levels did not differ between groups. Fewer insertions and more nucleotide deletions at VDJ recombination sites were observed in patients with type 1 diabetes, implying thymic rearrangement abnormalities. The naive, central memory and regulatory TCRB repertoires appeared to resemble one another more closely among patients than among healthy donors. Type 1 diabetes patients showed a moderate but significant shortening of TCRB CDR3 length in all four CD4+ subsets. Because the HLA sub-analyses included only small numbers of individuals, any influence of HLA type on TCRB rearrangement was left unresolved. PCR may preferentially amplify shorter templates, but because patient and control samples were amplified and corrected together, any resulting skew would affect both groups equally.

From each donor, a single peripheral blood sample of approximately 0.11 L on average was drawn into heparinised tubes. Naive, central memory, regulatory and stem cell-like memory CD4+ T cells were sorted on a BD FACSAria II using a panel including CD45RO, CCR7, CD25, CD127, CD95 and CD27. All sorted populations exceeded 95% purity. PBMCs were isolated right away by Lymphoprep density gradient centrifugation and were stained directly, without culture. So that batch effects would be minimized, each experiment stained and sorted samples in pairs, pairing one healthy donor with one patient. The entire isolated RNA was reverse transcribed using the High Capacity cDNA Reverse Transcription Kit, and thus expressed TCRB transcripts were sequenced. Deep immunoSEQ sequencing was applied to naive, central memory and regulatory T cell samples, giving an average of roughly 3.5 million total reads per sample. After sorted cells were lysed in RLT buffer, RNA was extracted with DNase-treated RNeasy Micro or Mini kits, with the choice depending on cell number. To prevent cross-contamination, every cell subset was processed on its own, while patient and healthy donor samples were processed together. The immunoSEQ multiplex PCR was used to amplify TCRB sequences from cDNA, yielding 87-bp fragments that span the CDR3 region. Sequencing of the amplicons was performed on the Illumina HiSeq platform. The authors' analysis ran thus. PCR bias was corrected computationally using synthetic template baselines, and reads within Hamming distance 2 were collapsed, with unmergeable singletons discarded. Reads were aligned to IMGT to assign V, D and J genes, CDR3 length, and insertions or deletions at six rearrangement sites. Within each subset, clonotype counts were normalized to the number of sorted cells before true diversity and Gini coefficients were calculated with the tcR R package. The overlap coefficient, calculated on TCRB nucleotide sequences, was used to quantify repertoire sharing. As a proxy for the pre-selection repertoire, out-of-frame TCRB sequences from naive cells were analyzed. This immuneACCESS table, as held by TCRdb, lists in-frame sequences with V and J called but not all clones. Of the missing ones, under half trace to an unresolved V gene in checked studies; the others have no known cause. The DNA was the basis for D and trimming; V, J and clone size are from that table. Within this sample are 810,000 or so clones, with roughly a sixth of them counted one time only. 0.02% to 0.025% of the sample rests with the top ten.

This clone came up a few times. It has no known antigen specificity. No much larger clone exists at a distance of one base, and base qualities are not known. Ends trimmed: V by 11 bases, J by 5 bases; bases unmatched to a gene: 10. The CDR3 has 13 amino acids, counting the end cysteine and phenylalanine. Only the CDR3 DNA stays, 39 bases, in frame from base 1. CDR1 ENHRY and CDR2 SYGVKD were looked up in the germline V gene. The receptor was isolated from a woman between 18 and 29 years old in good health. Sequencing was carried out using naive CD4+ T cells from blood. The cell subset or site label for this specimen denotes: true naive CD4+ T cells. Rearrangement joined TRBV10-3 to TRBJ2-7, with TRBD1 identical over 9 junction bases. CDR3 region: CAVTGTGLHEQYF. Here is the DNA: TGTGCCGTCACAGGGACAGGGTTGCACGAGCAGTACTTC.